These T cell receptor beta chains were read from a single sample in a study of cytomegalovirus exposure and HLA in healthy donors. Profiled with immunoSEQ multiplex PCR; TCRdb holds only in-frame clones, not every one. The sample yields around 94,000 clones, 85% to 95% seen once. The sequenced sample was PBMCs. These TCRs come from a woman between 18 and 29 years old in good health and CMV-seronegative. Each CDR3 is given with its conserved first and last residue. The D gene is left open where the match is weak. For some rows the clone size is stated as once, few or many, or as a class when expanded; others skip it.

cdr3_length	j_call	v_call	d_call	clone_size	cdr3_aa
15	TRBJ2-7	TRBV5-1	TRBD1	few	CASSVTGTGKPEQYF
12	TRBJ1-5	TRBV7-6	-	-	CASSPYGEPQHF
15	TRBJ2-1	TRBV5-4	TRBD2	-	CASSPSGASYNEQFF
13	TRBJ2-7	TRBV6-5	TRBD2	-	CATAPGLAYGQYF
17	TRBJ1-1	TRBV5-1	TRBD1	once	CASSLYNPRTGFTEAFF
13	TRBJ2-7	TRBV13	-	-	CASSLGPSYEQYF
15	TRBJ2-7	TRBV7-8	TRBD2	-	CASSSGRLAGWEQYF
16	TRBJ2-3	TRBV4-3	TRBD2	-	CASSPQVGGAGDTQYF
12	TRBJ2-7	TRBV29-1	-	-	CSVDPGENEQYF
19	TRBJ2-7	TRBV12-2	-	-	CASRLVFKSGTSGIHEQYF
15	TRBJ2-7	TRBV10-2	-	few	CASSEPPDSPYEQYF
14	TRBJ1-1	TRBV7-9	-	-	CASSPPLGNTEAFF
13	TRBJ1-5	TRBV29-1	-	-	CSFGQGLDQPQHF
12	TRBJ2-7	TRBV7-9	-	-	CASTLGMGEQYF
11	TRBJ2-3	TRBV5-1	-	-	CASRFKDTQYF
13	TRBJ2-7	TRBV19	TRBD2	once	CATTGLAINEQYF
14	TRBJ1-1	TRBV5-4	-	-	CASSPLGRGTEAFF
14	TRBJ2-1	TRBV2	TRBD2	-	CALRGTSGYNEQFF
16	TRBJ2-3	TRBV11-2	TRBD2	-	CASSLQTSGSTDTQYF
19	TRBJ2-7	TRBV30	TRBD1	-	CAWSVPARGPEDGFREQYF
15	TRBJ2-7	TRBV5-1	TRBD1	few	CASSSYSGTGDPGEF
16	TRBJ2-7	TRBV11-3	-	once	CASSLVNRLSSYEQYF
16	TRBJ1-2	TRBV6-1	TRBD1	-	CASSATGGAINYGYTF
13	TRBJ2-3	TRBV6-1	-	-	CASIPGSGDTQYF
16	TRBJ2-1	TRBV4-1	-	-	CASSQEDLLTYNEQFF
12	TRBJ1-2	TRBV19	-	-	CASSPDAYGYTF
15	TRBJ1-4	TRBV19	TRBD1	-	CASSGTGGNNEKLFF
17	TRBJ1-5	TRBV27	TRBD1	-	CASSPGQGASPKGPQHF
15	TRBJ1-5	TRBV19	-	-	CASSDNRRRNQPQHF
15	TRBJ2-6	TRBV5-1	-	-	CASSLEASGANVLTF
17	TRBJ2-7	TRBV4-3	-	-	CASSQSVYDRSSYEQYF
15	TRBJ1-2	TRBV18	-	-	CASSPESTGSNGYTF